These T cell receptor beta chains were read from a single sample in a study of molecular identifiers for immune sequencing clone quantification. TCRdb used MiXCR to reprocess the PCR reads, holding one entry per CDR3 protein. This sample yields approximately 8,000 distinct CDR3 sequences, of which 35% are seen a single time; roughly 7.2% belongs to the top ten. Sequencing was carried out using naive CD8+ T cells from blood, with Jurkat cell RNA spiked in. All receptors derive from a human donor in good health. Some libraries in this study had Jurkat cell RNA spiked in. CDR3s include the opening cysteine and the closing phenylalanine or tryptophan. The D gene is left open where the match is weak. For some rows the clone size is stated as once, few or many, or as a class when expanded; others skip it.

>TRBV5-6|NA|TRBJ1-1|TRBD1
TGTGCCAGCACAACAGGGGGCCTAACTGAAGCTTTCTTT
CASTTGGLTEAFF
>TRBV20-1|NA|TRBJ2-1|TRBD2
TGCAGTGCCCCGGGACTAGCAGACTACAATGAGCAGTTCTTC
CSAPGLADYNEQFF
>TRBV5-4|few|TRBJ2-7|NA
TGTGCCAGCAGCTTGGAGACAGAGTGGGAGCAGTACTTC
CASSLETEWEQYF
>TRBV9|NA|TRBJ2-2|TRBD1
TGTGCCAGCAGCGTAGTGGCAGGGGGCAGGGGAAGGAACACCGGGGAGCTGTTTTTT
CASSVVAGGRGRNTGELFF
>TRBV12-3/TRBV12-4|NA|TRBJ2-1|NA
TGTGCCAGCAGCCTTAGGGGGGAGTATGAGCAGTTCTTC
CASSLRGEYEQFF
>TRBV11-2|few|TRBJ1-4|TRBD1
TGTGCCAGCAGCTCCCCGACAGGGCCTGGAAAACTGTTTTTT
CASSSPTGPGKLFF
>TRBV7-2|NA|TRBJ1-5|NA
TGTGCCAGCAGCTTAGACGCGAGATATAGCAATCAGCCCCAGCTTTTT
CASSLDARYSNQPQLF
>TRBV28|medium-sized|TRBJ2-3|TRBD1
TGTGCCAGCAGTCTCCATCAGGGGGCTCGTGCTACGCAGTATTTT
CASSLHQGARATQYF
>TRBV28|medium-sized|TRBJ2-5|TRBD1
TGTGCCAGCAGTCCCCTGACAGGGCCGCAAGAGACCCAGTACTTC
CASSPLTGPQETQYF
>TRBV28|medium-sized|TRBJ2-7|NA
TGTGCCAGCAGTCCTGGGACGGCTGGTTACGAGCAGTACTTC
CASSPGTAGYEQYF
>TRBV20-1|few|TRBJ2-7|NA
TGCAGTGTCAACCCGGCACTGTTAAGCTCCTACGAGCAGTACTTC
CSVNPALLSSYEQYF
>TRBV4-2|NA|TRBJ2-7|TRBD2
TGTGCCAGCAGCCTAGCGGGACTGCCCGAGCAGTACTTC
CASSLAGLPEQYF
>TRBV28|few|TRBJ2-2|NA
TGTGCCAGCAGTTTCTCTAGCCTGAACACCGGGGAGCTGTTTTTT
CASSFSSLNTGELFF
>TRBV5-1|NA|TRBJ1-1|NA
TGCGCCAGCAGCTTTGTTACGGACGGTGAAGCTTTCTTT
CASSFVTDGEAFF
>TRBV5-1|medium-sized|TRBJ2-6|TRBD1
TGCGCCAGCAGCAAGCCGGGACAGCGTTACGGGGCCAACGTCCTGACTTTC
CASSKPGQRYGANVLTF
>TRBV20-1|NA|TRBJ1-1|NA
TGCAGTGCTAGCTTCAGGGGTACCACTGAAGCTTTCTTT
CSASFRGTTEAFF
>TRBV19|NA|TRBJ1-5|NA
TGTGCCAGTAGTATAGCGGCACCAAATCAGCCCCAGCATTTT
CASSIAAPNQPQHF
>TRBV29-1|medium-sized|TRBJ1-1|NA
TGCAGCGTTGAAGATAGTTCAGCCTCGAACACTGAAGCTTTCTTT
CSVEDSSASNTEAFF
>TRBV6-1|medium-sized|TRBJ2-7|NA
TGTGCCAGCAGTGAATTAAAAACATCCGAGCAGTACTTC
CASSELKTSEQYF
>TRBV6-2/TRBV6-3|NA|TRBJ2-3|TRBD2
TGTGCCAGCAGTTACGAAGCGGGAGAGTACACAGATTCGCAGTATTTT
CASSYEAGEYTDSQYF
>TRBV29-1|NA|TRBJ2-7|TRBD1
TGCAGCGTTGAAGATAGAAACAGGGGGAACTACGAGCAGTACTTC
CSVEDRNRGNYEQYF
>TRBV6-5|medium-sized|TRBJ2-3|NA
TGTGCCAGCAGAGAAGCAGGGACAGATACGCAGTATTTT
CASREAGTDTQYF
>TRBV12-5|NA|TRBJ2-2|NA
TGTGCTAGTGGTTTCGGGACATATAGCGACACCGGGGAGCTGTTTTTT
CASGFGTYSDTGELFF